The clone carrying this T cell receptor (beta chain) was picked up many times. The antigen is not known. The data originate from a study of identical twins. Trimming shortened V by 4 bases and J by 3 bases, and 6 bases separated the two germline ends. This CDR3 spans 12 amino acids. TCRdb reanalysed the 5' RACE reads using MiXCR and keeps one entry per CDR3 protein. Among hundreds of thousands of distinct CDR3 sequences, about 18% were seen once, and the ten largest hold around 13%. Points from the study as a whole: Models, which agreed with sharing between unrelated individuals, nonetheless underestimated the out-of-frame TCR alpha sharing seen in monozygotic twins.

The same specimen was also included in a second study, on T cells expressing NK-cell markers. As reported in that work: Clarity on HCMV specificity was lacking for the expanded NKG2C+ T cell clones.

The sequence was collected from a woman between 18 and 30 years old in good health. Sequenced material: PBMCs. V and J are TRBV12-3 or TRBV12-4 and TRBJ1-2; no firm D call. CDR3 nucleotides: TGTGCCAGCAGTTCCGCTGACTATGGCTACACCTTC. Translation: CASSSADYGYTF.